Listed here are 18 T cell receptor beta chains from one sample, sequenced in a study of T-cell memory formation after mild COVID-19. TCRdb reprocessed the 5' RACE reads with MiXCR, giving one entry per CDR3 protein. This sample carries approximately 560,000 distinct CDR3 sequences, around 16% of them seen once, and the ten largest clones take just over 8%. The material sequenced was PBMCs or a T cell subset sorted from them (not recorded which). The receptors were gathered from an adult woman who had mild COVID-19 (a few samples of this study predate the infection). Cell type and time point are not known.

This clonotype was seen only a few times. The chain couples TRBV10-3 to TRBJ1-1, with D perhaps matching TRBD1 (6 bases). Deletions cut 2 bases from V and 2 bases from J, with 15 bases between. This CDR3 has 16 amino acids. Per germline, CDR1 ENHRY and CDR2 SYGVKD. CDR3 loop: CAISEGLGAGNTEAFF. As DNA, the CDR3 is TGTGCCATCAGTGAGGGGCTGGGGGCGGGTAACACTGAAGCTTTCTTT.

The CDR3 is CASSSTGTNTGELFF. The CDR3 DNA sequence: TGTGCCAGCAGCTCTACAGGGACGAACACCGGGGAGCTGTTTTTT. The chain carries TRBV7-3 and TRBJ2-2, with D perhaps matching TRBD1 (6 bases). Germline lookup yields CDR1 SGHTA and CDR2 FQGTGA. Between the trimmed V and J ends, which lost 4 bases and 0 bases, there was a span of 9 bases. This CDR3 region has 15 residues.

The chain is built from TRBV6-6 and TRBJ2-6, with TRBD1 identical over 9 bases. The CDR3 has 19 amino acids. After removal of 6 bases from V and 2 bases from J, the junction contained 14 bases not matched to a gene. CDR1 is MNHNY, CDR2 SVGAGI, per germline (reference sequence). The CDR3 region is CASSPRAGQGGTGANVLTF. Written as DNA, the CDR3 is TGTGCCAGCAGCCCCCGGGCGGGACAGGGAGGTACTGGGGCCAACGTCCTGACTTTC.

The chain couples TRBV18 to TRBJ2-1, with D possibly TRBD1 on 5 matching bases. The CDR3 has 17 residues. The germline V gene encodes CDR1 KGHSH and CDR2 LQKENI. The V gene lost 0 bases and the J gene lost 1 base, with 13 bases spanning the gap. The CDR3 DNA follows: TGTGCCAGCTCACCACCGAGGACACGTAGGTCCTACAATGAGCAGTTCTTC. Protein sequence: CASSPPRTRRSYNEQFF. The full variable domain, in which reference TRBV18 and TRBJ2-1 provide the parts outside the CDR3, is NAGVMQNPRHLVRRRGQEARLRCSPMKGHSHVYWYRQLPEEGLKFMVYLQKENIIDESGMPKERFSAEFPKEGPSILRIQQVVRGDSAAYFCASSPPRTRRSYNEQFFGPGTRLTVL.

The CDR3 region has the DNA TGTGCCAGTAGTATTGCCGGACAGGGCTCACAATATGGTGGCTACACCTTC. Its protein is CASSIAGQGSQYGGYTF. The chain has TRBV19 and TRBJ1-2, with 8 bases that match TRBD1. This CDR3 spans 17 amino acids. Trimming cost V 3 bases and J 7 bases; bases outside gene matches: 16. Germline CDR1 and CDR2: LNHDA and SQIVND (reference sequence).

This clonotype was counted a few times. V gene TRBV12-3 or TRBV12-4 combines with J gene TRBJ1-4, with D possibly being TRBD1 (6 bases). Trimming removed 8 bases from V and 2 bases from J, with 15 bases in between. This CDR3 has 15 amino acids. The CDR3 region is CASLRGRGTNEKLFF. The CDR3 DNA reads as TGTGCCAGCCTGAGGGGAAGGGGGACTAATGAAAAACTGTTTTTT.

A few counts support this clonotype. This chain uses TRBV7-9 with TRBJ2-6; D unresolved. V was shortened by 5 bases and J by 4 bases, with 6 bases between the two germline ends. The CDR3 consists of 13 residues. CDR1 SEHNR and CDR2 FQNEAQ come from the germline V gene (reference sequence). The CDR3 spells CASSRQGANVLTF. The CDR3 nucleotides read TGTGCCAGCAGCCGCCAGGGGGCCAACGTCCTGACTTTC.

This clonotype was seen only a few times. V usage is TRBV5-5 and J usage is TRBJ2-5, with D maybe TRBD1 (6 bases). Trimming shortened V by 3 bases and J by 14 bases, and 23 bases separated the two germline ends. This CDR3 comprises 14 residues. Germline assignment: CDR1 SGHKS and CDR2 YYEKEE (reference sequence). The CDR3 loop reads CASSSDVGGPAGYF. CDR3 DNA: TGTGCCAGCAGCTCCGACGTAGGGGGACCGGCCGGATACTTC.

This clonotype has only one observation. The chain recombines TRBV20-1 with TRBJ1-6; D remains unclear. Trimming removed 5 bases from V and 4 bases from J, with 15 bases in between. This CDR3 region has 15 residues. Germline CDR1 DFQATT, CDR2 SNEGSKA (reference sequence). CDR3 DNA sequence: TGCAGTGCTCGCAGCACAGATTGGTATAATTCACCCCTCCACTTT. The encoded protein is CSARSTDWYNSPLHF.

The genes are TRBV4-1 and TRBJ1-1, with D possibly TRBD1 on 6 matching bases. Trimming removed 0 bases from V and 4 bases from J, with 12 bases in between. The CDR3 is 15 amino acids. Germline V CDR1 and CDR2: MGHRA, YSYEKL. The DNA of the CDR3 is TGCGCCAGCAGCCAAGAGGGAGAAGGGGGCACTGAAGCTTTCTTT. Its translation: CASSQEGEGGTEAFF.

This rearrangement joins TRBV11-2 to TRBJ2-1, with 8 bases fitting TRBD2. Germline CDR1 SGHAT, CDR2 FQNNGV. J gave up 6 bases and V 5 bases, and 12 bases lay outside the gene matches. This CDR3 contains 16 residues. The CDR3 is CASSPLRGGGPNEQFF. The CDR3 DNA is TGTGCCAGCAGCCCGCTCCGGGGGGGCGGCCCCAATGAGCAGTTCTTC.

The CDR3 loop is CATSDQDRVWAGELFF. Here the CDR3 DNA reads TGTGCCACCAGTGACCAAGACAGGGTTTGGGCCGGGGAGCTGTTTTTT. The chain carries TRBV24-1 and TRBJ2-2, with 7 nucleotides matching TRBD1. Germline assignment: CDR1 KGHDR and CDR2 SFDVKD. V was clipped by 4 bases and J by 6 bases; unmatched bases: 10. This CDR3 spans 16 amino acids.

The chain is built from TRBV20-1 and TRBJ1-5, with 7 bases fitting TRBD1. Germline V lookup: CDR1 DFQATT, CDR2 SNEGSKA (reference sequence). The CDR3 loop spans 16 amino acids. V dropped 0 bases and J dropped 4; count of bases not matched to a gene: 9. The CDR3 sequence: CSARDPRQGRNQPQHF. In DNA, the CDR3 is TGCAGTGCTAGAGACCCACGACAGGGAAGGAATCAGCCCCAGCATTTT.

This chain links TRBV13 with TRBJ1-2; tentatively, D is TRBD1 (5 bases). Trimming shortened V by 4 bases and J by 9 bases, and 24 bases separated the two germline ends. This CDR3 comprises 16 residues. In germline, CDR1 is PRHDT, CDR2 FYEKMQ (reference sequence). This CDR3 reads CASSSVGLRAVFSYTF. CDR3 in DNA: TGTGCCAGCAGCTCAGTGGGACTCAGAGCTGTCTTTAGCTACACCTTC.

This clonotype has just a few counts. The chain employs TRBV10-3 and TRBJ2-7, with TRBD2 as a possible D gene (6 bases). CDR3 length: 11 amino acids. From germline, CDR1 is ENHRY and CDR2 SYGVKD. The V end lost 9 bases, the J end lost 5 bases, and 11 bases lay between the germline ends. As DNA, the CDR3 is TGTGCCATGGGGACGGGAGACGAGCAGTACTTC. It yields the protein CAMGTGDEQYF.

This clonotype turned up a few times. V and J are TRBV5-1 and TRBJ1-5; 9 bases line up with TRBD1. Germline CDR1 reads SGHRS; CDR2 reads YFSETQ. V shed 0 bases, J shed 9 bases, and the junction held 7 bases outside the gene matches. The CDR3 has 15 amino acids. The CDR3 sequence: CASSLGDRVKGPQHF. The DNA of the CDR3 is TGCGCCAGCAGCTTGGGGGACAGGGTCAAAGGGCCCCAGCATTTT.

This clonotype was detected many times. This rearrangement joins TRBV4-3 to TRBJ2-2; maybe TRBD1 (5 bases). With 0 bases removed from V and 1 base from J, the gap between germline ends came to 15 bases. The germline V gene encodes CDR1 LGHNA and CDR2 YSLEER. This CDR3 is 18 amino acids long. The chain's CDR3 is CASSQDRGGELNTGELFF. CDR3 bases: TGCGCCAGCAGCCAAGATAGGGGCGGAGAGCTGAACACCGGGGAGCTGTTTTTT.

This clonotype appeared a single time. This rearrangement joins TRBV5-4 to TRBJ1-6; D might be TRBD1 (5 bases). From germline, CDR1 is SGHNT and CDR2 YYREEE (reference sequence). CDR3 size: 14 residues. Trimming left V 0 bases short and J 14 bases short, with 15 bases between. The CDR3 nucleotides are TGTGCCAGCAGCTTGGAAACGACTGGGGGGTCCCTCCACTTT. Translated, it gives CASSLETTGGSLHF.